These 18 T cell receptor beta chains came from one sample sequenced in a study of T cell responses to AZD1222 COVID-19 vaccine. Clones were read by immunoSEQ multiplex PCR, and TCRdb kept only the in-frame ones, dropping some. The sample shows roughly 120,000 clones, roughly nine tenths of them seen only once. The material sequenced was peripheral blood, taken on day 0 of AZD1222 vaccination. The receptor source for this set is an adult in good health.

V usage is TRBV27 and J usage is TRBJ1-5; D gene unclear. Trimming stripped 0 bases from V and 0 bases from J, with 9 bases between. Germline assignment: CDR1 MNHEY and CDR2 SMNVEV (reference sequence). The CDR3 runs 16 residues. In DNA form, the CDR3 reads TGTGCCAGCAGTTTATCGGGCACCCTTAGCAATCAGCCCCAGCATTTT. Translation gives CASSLSGTLSNQPQHF.

V usage is TRBV28 and J usage is TRBJ1-2, with D unresolved. Per the germline V gene, CDR1 is MDHEN and CDR2 is SYDVKM. Trimming removed 1 base from V and 5 bases from J, with 5 bases in between. The CDR3 is 12 residues long. The CDR3 region is CASSLSDYGYTF. The CDR3 DNA is TGTGCCAGCAGTTTATCGGATTATGGCTACACCTTC.

The chain joins TRBV9 to TRBJ2-1; 10 bases fit TRBD2. Germline trimming cut 4 bases from V and 6 bases from J; bases unmatched to any gene: 10. CDR3 length equals 16 residues. Germline V gene lookup returns CDR1 SGDLS and CDR2 YYNGEE. The CDR3 DNA sequence: TGTGCCAGCAGCCCTCTTAGCGGGGGGTTGGTCAATGAGCAGTTCTTC. Encoded protein: CASSPLSGGLVNEQFF.

The chain joins TRBV5-1 to TRBJ1-1; no clear D gene. Germline-derived CDR1 and CDR2 are SGHRS and YFSETQ. The CDR3 is 13 residues long. V lost 2 bases to trimming and J lost 7 bases, with 12 bases between them. CDR3 coding DNA: TGCGCCAGCAGCTTAGACGTGTTAGGTGAAGCTTTCTTT. Its protein is CASSLDVLGEAFF.

The chain combines TRBV9 with TRBJ1-3; D not resolved. Germline assignment: CDR1 SGDLS and CDR2 YYNGEE. The CDR3 has 15 residues. V lost 0 bases and J 0 bases, leaving 7 bases between the germline ends. CDR3 nucleotides: TGTGCCAGCAGCGTAGCCGCGAACTCTGGAAACACCATATATTTT. Translated: CASSVAANSGNTIYF.

This chain links TRBV12-3 or TRBV12-4 with TRBJ1-1; D is unclear. There are 13 residues in the CDR3. Trimming removed 2 bases from V and 3 bases from J, with 7 bases in between. In nucleotides, the CDR3 is TGTGCCAGCAGTTTATTGCCTGACACTGAAGCTTTCTTT. Translating gives CASSLLPDTEAFF.

The chain recombines TRBV18 with TRBJ1-2, with 9 nucleotides matching TRBD1. Germline lookup yields CDR1 KGHSH and CDR2 LQKENI. V shed 4 bases, J shed 4 bases, and the junction held 4 bases outside the gene matches. The CDR3 runs to 14 residues. The DNA of the CDR3 is TGTGCCAGCTCACATGGGGACAGGGCCTATGGCTACACCTTC. The encoded protein is CASSHGDRAYGYTF.

The rearrangement uses TRBV7-9 and TRBJ1-2; D is unclear. The CDR3 contains 15 residues. Per germline, CDR1 SEHNR and CDR2 FQNEAQ (reference sequence). V was cut by 3 bases and J by 7 bases, with 18 bases left in between. CDR3: CASSLVAPAPAGYTF. The CDR3 nucleotides read TGTGCCAGCAGCTTGGTGGCGCCTGCTCCCGCTGGCTACACCTTC.

The V and J genes are TRBV5-1 and TRBJ2-2; TRBD2 might be the D (5 bases). The CDR3 is 15 amino acids. V was clipped by 0 bases and J by 2 bases, with 8 bases between them. Looked up from germline, CDR1 is SGHRS and CDR2 is YFSETQ. CDR3 region: CASSLDGVNTGELFF. CDR3 nucleotide sequence: TGCGCCAGCAGCTTGGACGGGGTTAACACCGGGGAGCTGTTTTTT.

This clone was picked up a small number of times. The V gene is TRBV10-3, the J gene TRBJ1-2, with unresolved D. This CDR3 contains 14 residues. Germline loops: CDR1 ENHRY, CDR2 SYGVKD. V was cut by 0 bases and J by 8 bases, with 13 bases left in between. The CDR3 DNA reads TGTGCCATCAGTGAGTCGAAACCGGGAGGCGGCTACACCTTC. It codes for CAISESKPGGGYTF.

CDR3 sequence (DNA): TGTGCCAGCCACAGGCTCTATGGCTACACCTTC. Protein: CASHRLYGYTF. The chain combines TRBV7-6 with TRBJ1-2; tentatively, D is TRBD1 (5 bases). V lost 8 bases, J lost 4 bases, and 8 bases lay in between. Looked up from germline, CDR1 is SGHVS and CDR2 is FNYEAQ. This CDR3 region has 11 residues.

The gene calls are TRBV24-1 and TRBJ2-2, with 8 bases aligning to TRBD1. There are 16 residues in the CDR3. V shed 6 bases and J 3 bases; nucleotides not matched to a gene: 8. Per germline, CDR1 KGHDR and CDR2 SFDVKD. The CDR3: CATSRRVTGDTGELFF. CDR3 DNA sequence: TGTGCCACCAGTCGAAGGGTGACAGGGGACACCGGGGAGCTGTTTTTT.

This chain uses TRBV19 with TRBJ1-3; D unresolved. The V and J ends lost 4 bases and 0 bases respectively, with 10 bases between them. The CDR3 spans 15 residues. Germline V gene sequence: CDR1 LNHDA, CDR2 SQIVND (reference sequence). CDR3 sequence reads: CASSTQDVSGNTIYF. The DNA of the CDR3 is TGTGCCAGTAGTACTCAGGACGTCTCTGGAAACACCATATATTTT.

This clone was seen a single time. V gene TRBV20-1 combines with J gene TRBJ2-5; D unresolved. Per the germline V gene, CDR1 is DFQATT and CDR2 is SNEGSKA (reference sequence). The CDR3 length is 11 residues. V lost 5 bases and J 7 bases, leaving 11 bases between the germline ends. DNA of the CDR3: TGCAGTGCTCCCCTCCTGGGGACCCAGTACTTC. Protein product: CSAPLLGTQYF.

The rearrangement uses TRBV28 and TRBJ2-3; possibly TRBD1 for D (5 bases). CDR3 length: 16 residues. Trimming took off 5 bases at V and 4 bases at J, with 19 bases between the two ends. The germline gives CDR1 MDHEN, CDR2 SYDVKM. The CDR3 loop is CASSPPQVASADTQYF. DNA of the CDR3: TGTGCCAGCAGTCCCCCACAGGTGGCCTCTGCAGATACGCAGTATTTT.

This chain uses TRBV10-1 with TRBJ2-7; D is unclear. V lost 5 bases to trimming and J lost 3 bases, with 11 bases between them. This CDR3 has 13 residues. Germline CDR1 is WNHNN and CDR2 is SYGVQD (reference sequence). This CDR3 reads CASSPRVDYEQYF. DNA of the CDR3: TGCGCCAGCAGTCCCCGAGTAGACTACGAGCAGTACTTC.

This rearrangement joins TRBV7-8 to TRBJ2-7, with D perhaps matching TRBD1 (6 bases). Germline values: CDR1 SGHVS, CDR2 FQNEAQ. The CDR3 runs to 15 residues. Trimming left V 6 bases short and J 0 bases short, with 15 bases between. The CDR3 region is CASSFDRLSSYEQYF. Here the CDR3 DNA reads TGTGCCAGCAGTTTCGACAGGTTGAGCTCCTACGAGCAGTACTTC.

CDR3 bases: TGTGCCAGTAGTATGGGCAGGGCTAACTATGGCTACACCTTC. Its protein product is CASSMGRANYGYTF. This chain uses TRBV19 with TRBJ1-2; D is perhaps TRBD1 (5 bases). V was pared by 3 bases and J by 0 bases, with 8 bases between. The CDR3 contains 14 residues. Germline lookup yields CDR1 LNHDA and CDR2 SQIVND (reference sequence).